This is a list of T cell receptor beta chains from one sample in a study of cytotoxic CD8 clonotypes in ibrutinib-treated CLL. The protocol was immunoSEQ multiplex PCR, while the TCRdb copy is restricted to in-frame clones and leaves out a portion. The repertoire has around 70,000 clones, less than 95% of them found once; the top ten carry around 3.1%. The sample here was PBMCs, taken after 12 months of ibrutinib treatment. These receptors were taken from a human donor with chronic lymphocytic leukemia. CDR3s include the opening cysteine and the closing phenylalanine or tryptophan. A D gene is named only where the DNA matches it firmly. Clone size is shown for a subset of rows, as once, few, many or a class of expanded clone.

length | J | D | size | V | DNA | CDR3
14 | TRBJ2-7 | NA | once | TRBV5-4 | TGTGCCAGCAGCATTGGGCAGGGTGTCGACGAGCAGTACTTC | CASSIGQGVDEQYF
17 | TRBJ1-2 | TRBD1 | NA | TRBV9 | TGTGCCAGCAGCCCCGACAGGGGCATCAAAGCTAACTATGGCTACACCTTC | CASSPDRGIKANYGYTF
19 | TRBJ1-4 | NA | NA | TRBV27 | TGTGCCAGCAGTTTTTCTCTTGGACCTAGGGGGGATTCAGGTGAAAAACTGTTTTTT | CASSFSLGPRGDSGEKLFF
13 | TRBJ1-1 | NA | NA | TRBV30 | TGTGCTTCCACCCTGATTGGGTACACTGAAGCTTTCTTT | CASTLIGYTEAFF
16 | TRBJ1-1 | NA | NA | TRBV10-2 | TGCGCCAGCAGTGATAGAGGACGAACAGGGAACACTGAAGCTTTCTTT | CASSDRGRTGNTEAFF
14 | TRBJ2-1 | NA | NA | TRBV28 | TGTGCCAGCAGCCCTCCGGGCAGGGACAATGAGCAGTTCTTC | CASSPPGRDNEQFF
13 | TRBJ2-7 | TRBD2 | NA | TRBV28 | TGTGCCAGCAGAGAAGCGGGGCTGTACGAGCAGTACTTC | CASREAGLYEQYF
17 | TRBJ2-1 | NA | NA | TRBV18 | TGTGCCAGCTCACCGAGACTGGGGCGCCACTCCTTCAATGAGCAGTTCTTC | CASSPRLGRHSFNEQFF
13 | TRBJ2-3 | NA | NA | TRBV11-2 | TGTGCCAGCAGACAGACAGGCACAGATACGCAGTATTTT | CASRQTGTDTQYF
16 | TRBJ1-1 | NA | NA | TRBV19 | TGTGCCAGTAGTCCAAACACTAAGGGACGCAGTACCGAAGCTTTCTTT | CASSPNTKGRSTEAFF
16 | TRBJ1-1 | TRBD1 | NA | TRBV5-1 | TGCGCCAGCAGCTTGGACAGGGGATCTATGAACACTGAAGCTTTCTTT | CASSLDRGSMNTEAFF
14 | TRBJ1-3 | TRBD1 | NA | TRBV2 | TGTGCCAGCTTAACAGGGGACTCTGGAAACACCATATATTTT | CASLTGDSGNTIYF
14 | TRBJ1-2 | TRBD1 | NA | TRBV4-2 | TGTGCCAGCAGCCAAACAGACAGGGACTATGGCTACACCTTC | CASSQTDRDYGYTF
15 | TRBJ2-6 | TRBD1 | once | TRBV5-4 | TGTGCCAGCAGCAGGGACAGCTCTGGGGCCAACGTCCTGACTTTC | CASSRDSSGANVLTF
16 | TRBJ1-4 | TRBD1 | NA | TRBV6-6 | TGTGCCAGCAGTTACTCGACAGGGATACGAGATGAAAAACTGTTTTTT | CASSYSTGIRDEKLFF
17 | TRBJ2-5 | NA | NA | TRBV4-1 | TGCGCCAGCAGCCAAGGCCTAAACCGGGGGTTACAAGAGACCCAGTACTTC | CASSQGLNRGLQETQYF
16 | TRBJ2-7 | NA | NA | TRBV4-3 | TGCGCCAGCAGCCAAGAAAGTGGGAGAGGATCCTACGAGCAGTACTTC | CASSQESGRGSYEQYF
18 | TRBJ2-5 | TRBD2 | NA | TRBV29-1 | TGCAGCGTCGACCGACCTAGCGGGATTTCGGGATTCCAAGGGACCCAGTACTTC | CSVDRPSGISGFQGTQYF
13 | TRBJ1-5 | NA | NA | TRBV4-1 | TGCGCCAGCAGCCAAGGTTGGGGCCAGCCCCAGCATTTT | CASSQGWGQPQHF
10 | TRBJ2-1 | NA | NA | TRBV10-2 | TGCGCCAGCAGGGAGAATGAGCAGTTCTTC | CASRENEQFF
14 | TRBJ2-7 | TRBD2 | NA | TRBV6-6 | TGTGCCAGCAGTTACTCAGCGGGAGTAGGCGAGCAGTACTTC | CASSYSAGVGEQYF
15 | TRBJ1-5 | TRBD1 | NA | TRBV5-1 | TGCGCCAGCAGCTTGGTCTTGGGGACAGGACAGCCCCAGCATTTT | CASSLVLGTGQPQHF
12 | TRBJ2-3 | NA | NA | TRBV7-9 | TGTGCCAGCAGCTTATCGGGAGATACGCAGTATTTT | CASSLSGDTQYF
15 | TRBJ2-7 | TRBD2 | NA | TRBV6-5 | TGTGCCAGCAGTTACACTAGCGGGAGCTCCTACGAGCAGTACTTC | CASSYTSGSSYEQYF
13 | TRBJ2-7 | TRBD1 | NA | TRBV6-1 | TGTGCCAGCAGGCGGGACAGGATCTACGAGCAGTACTTC | CASRRDRIYEQYF
13 | TRBJ2-3 | NA | NA | TRBV11-3 | TGTGCCAGCAGCCAAAACGCGGTAGATACGCAGTATTTT | CASSQNAVDTQYF
16 | TRBJ2-5 | NA | NA | TRBV19 | TGTGCCAGTAGTATTTTCAGGTCGACCTTACAAGAGACCCAGTACTTC | CASSIFRSTLQETQYF
11 | TRBJ2-2 | NA | NA | TRBV28 | TGTGCCAGCAGTTTTCCCGGGGAGCTGTTTTTT | CASSFPGELFF
14 | TRBJ1-3 | NA | NA | TRBV19 | TGTGCCAGTAAAGTCAGGGTCCCTGGAAACACCATATATTTT | CASKVRVPGNTIYF
14 | TRBJ1-2 | NA | NA | TRBV6-5 | TGTGCCAGCAGTCCCGGAGGCCCCACATATGGCTACACCTTC | CASSPGGPTYGYTF
16 | TRBJ2-7 | TRBD2 | NA | TRBV5-4 | TGTGCCAGCAGCCCAACTAGCGGGGTCCTCTCCTACGAGCAGTACTTC | CASSPTSGVLSYEQYF
14 | TRBJ2-1 | TRBD1 | once | TRBV30 | TGTGCCTGGAGTGGGGACAGGGGTTACAATGAGCAGTTCTTC | CAWSGDRGYNEQFF
15 | TRBJ2-1 | TRBD2 | NA | TRBV10-1 | TGCGCCAGCAGTTTAGCGGGAGACCCCGACAATGAGCAGTTCTTC | CASSLAGDPDNEQFF
15 | TRBJ1-1 | NA | NA | TRBV4-2 | TGTGCCAGCAGCCAGGATTCCGGGGAGAACACTGAAGCTTTCTTT | CASSQDSGENTEAFF
16 | TRBJ2-1 | TRBD2 | NA | TRBV11-3 | TGTGCCAGCAGCTTATCTAGCGGGAGATCCTACAATGAGCAGTTCTTC | CASSLSSGRSYNEQFF
14 | TRBJ1-6 | NA | NA | TRBV5-1 | TGCGCCAGCACCGCCGGGGACCTGAATTCACCCCTCCACTTT | CASTAGDLNSPLHF
12 | TRBJ1-5 | NA | NA | TRBV28 | TGTGCCAGCAGCTTACAGGGACAGCCCCAGCATTTT | CASSLQGQPQHF
13 | TRBJ2-3 | NA | NA | TRBV7-2 | TGTGCCAGCAGCCCCGAGATGGCAGATACGCAGTATTTT | CASSPEMADTQYF
16 | TRBJ2-3 | TRBD2 | NA | TRBV4-2 | TGTGCCAGCAGCCAACGACTAGCGGGAGGCATTGATACGCAGTATTTT | CASSQRLAGGIDTQYF